A selection of T cell receptor beta chains follows, all from one sample in a study of cytomegalovirus exposure and HLA in healthy donors. Sequenced by immunoSEQ multiplex PCR; TCRdb stores in-frame clones only, minus some. The sample includes over 150,000 clones, roughly four fifths of them seen just once. Material: PBMCs. The receptors stem from a boy aged 2-15 years in good health and CMV-seronegative. The CDR3 runs from the conserved cysteine through the conserved F or W. D genes are given only for firm matches. Some rows mark clone size as missing; the rest say once, few, many or name a class of expanded clone.

D	size	V	J	DNA	CDR3
TRBD1	-	TRBV30	TRBJ1-5	TGTGCCTGGAGTGCAGGGGGAAGGCAGCCCCAGCATTTT	CAWSAGGRQPQHF
-	-	TRBV15	TRBJ1-2	TGTGCCACCAGCTCCGGGGAGGTGGGCTATGGCTACACCTTC	CATSSGEVGYGYTF
TRBD1	once	TRBV5-6	TRBJ2-7	TGCGCCAGCAGCATCGGGACAGGGGGTGCCTACGAGCAGTATTTC	CASSIGTGGAYEQYF
-	-	TRBV27	TRBJ2-7	TGTGCCAGCAGGCTCCGTGATAGTGACGAGCAGTACTTC	CASRLRDSDEQYF
-	once	TRBV19	TRBJ1-2	TGTGCCAGTAGGCAGGGCGTCCTCTATGGCTACACCTTC	CASRQGVLYGYTF
TRBD1	-	TRBV7-3	TRBJ2-2	TGTGCCAGCAGCTACGACAGGGACACCGCGAACACCGGGGAGCTGTTTTTT	CASSYDRDTANTGELFF
TRBD1	-	TRBV18	TRBJ1-1	TGTGCCAGCTCAACACAGGGGGAATTCATGAACACTGAAGCTTTCTTT	CASSTQGEFMNTEAFF
-	few	TRBV18	TRBJ1-1	TGTGCCAGCTCACCTCAGGGGAACACTGAAGCTTTCTTT	CASSPQGNTEAFF
-	-	TRBV9	TRBJ1-1	TGTGCCAGCAGCGTAGTAGGGGGGAACACTGAAGCTTTCTTT	CASSVVGGNTEAFF
TRBD1	-	TRBV5-1	TRBJ1-6	TGCGCCAGCAGCCCAGACAGGGGTAGGGGGCCCCTCCACTTT	CASSPDRGRGPLHF
-	-	TRBV6-7	TRBJ1-2	TGTGCCAGCAGTTACCCACTTCAGGAGCGCACAGGGAACTATGGCTACACCTTC	CASSYPLQERTGNYGYTF
TRBD1	few	TRBV10-3	TRBJ1-2	TGTGCCATCAATCGAGGACAGGGCGTCCTCTGGGATGGCTACACCTTC	CAINRGQGVLWDGYTF
TRBD1	few	TRBV19	TRBJ2-7	TGTGCCAGTAGTATAGGGGCTACAGGGGACTACGAGCAGTACTTC	CASSIGATGDYEQYF
-	-	TRBV6-1	TRBJ2-5	TGTGCCAGCAGACAGGCTGGGGAGACCCAGTACTTC	CASRQAGETQYF
-	-	TRBV7-9	TRBJ1-2	TGTGCCAGCAGCTTGCAGGGTAACTATGGCTACACCTTC	CASSLQGNYGYTF
-	-	TRBV5-1	TRBJ2-7	TGCGCCAGCAGCTTCGAGAATTCCTACGAGCAGTACTTC	CASSFENSYEQYF
TRBD1	once	TRBV5-1	TRBJ1-6	TGCGCCAGCAGCGCAGCCGGGACAGGGCTCTATAATTCACCCCTCCACTTT	CASSAAGTGLYNSPLHF
TRBD2	-	TRBV9	TRBJ2-5	TGTGCCAGCAGCGTGCAGGGTCTAGCGGGGGGACAAGAGACCCAGTACTTC	CASSVQGLAGGQETQYF
-	-	TRBV20-1	TRBJ1-1	TGCAGTGCTAGGGAGCACACTGAAGCTTTCTTT	CSAREHTEAFF
TRBD2	-	TRBV4-3	TRBJ2-7	TGCGCCAGCAGCCAACTAGCGGGGGGGCGAGAGCAGTACTTC	CASSQLAGGREQYF
-	-	TRBV9	TRBJ2-1	TGTGCCAGCAGCCCAGAGGCCAATGAGCAGTTCTTC	CASSPEANEQFF
-	-	TRBV27	TRBJ2-7	TGTGCCAGCAGTTTATCGCCCGCTGGGGGGGAGCAGTACTTC	CASSLSPAGGEQYF
-	once	TRBV11-2	TRBJ2-1	TGTGCCAGCAGCTTAGAGGCAGGGTTTTACAATGAGCAGTTCTTC	CASSLEAGFYNEQFF
-	-	TRBV7-9	TRBJ1-1	TGTGCCAGCAGTAGGGAGGCGAACACTGAAGCTTTCTTT	CASSREANTEAFF
-	-	TRBV10-3	TRBJ1-6	TGTGCCATCAGTGAGTCCCGGGGCTCCTATAATTCACCCCTCCACTTT	CAISESRGSYNSPLHF